Listed below are T cell receptor beta chains from one sample, sequenced in a study of shared clonotypes between healthy human individuals. The repertoire was sequenced with immunoSEQ multiplex PCR; TCRdb's copy has only in-frame clones and lacks some. The table shows around 600,000 clones, with about 98% occurring only once. The sequencing sample was made of naive CD8+ T cells sorted from blood. Every receptor here comes from a man aged 30 to 45 in good health. CDR3s include the opening cysteine and the closing phenylalanine or tryptophan. The D gene is left open where the match is weak. The size entry is marked missing in some rows and otherwise reads once, few, many or a size class.

v_call: TRBV7-9; j_call: TRBJ2-7; d_call: TRBD1; clone_size: NA; cdr3_aa: CASSFGFGTGGYEQYF; cdr3_nt: TGTGCCAGCAGCTTTGGCTTTGGGACAGGGGGCTACGAGCAGTACTTC
v_call: TRBV9; j_call: TRBJ1-1; d_call: NA; clone_size: NA; cdr3_aa: CASSSPRDTEDTEAFF; cdr3_nt: TGTGCCAGCAGCTCGCCCCGGGACACCGAGGACACTGAAGCTTTCTTT
v_call: TRBV7-9; j_call: TRBJ1-1; d_call: NA; clone_size: NA; cdr3_aa: CASKEEGGYTEAFF; cdr3_nt: TGTGCCAGCAAAGAAGAGGGGGGGTACACTGAAGCTTTCTTT
v_call: TRBV7-9; j_call: TRBJ1-4; d_call: NA; clone_size: NA; cdr3_aa: CASSQLVVGRSNEKLFF; cdr3_nt: TGTGCCAGCAGCCAACTGGTGGTGGGCAGATCTAATGAAAAACTGTTTTTT
v_call: TRBV29-1; j_call: TRBJ2-7; d_call: TRBD2; clone_size: NA; cdr3_aa: CSVRLAAAYEQYF; cdr3_nt: TGCAGCGTGAGACTAGCGGCTGCCTACGAGCAGTACTTC
v_call: TRBV16; j_call: TRBJ1-2; d_call: NA; clone_size: NA; cdr3_aa: CASSHTSNYGYTF; cdr3_nt: TGTGCCAGCAGCCACACGAGTAACTATGGCTACACCTTC
v_call: TRBV5-5; j_call: TRBJ1-5; d_call: NA; clone_size: few; cdr3_aa: CASSLGDSGVSQPQHF; cdr3_nt: TGTGCCAGCAGCTTAGGAGACAGTGGGGTGAGTCAGCCCCAGCATTTT
v_call: TRBV7-9; j_call: TRBJ1-5; d_call: NA; clone_size: NA; cdr3_aa: CASSLEAQPQHF; cdr3_nt: TGTGCCAGCAGCTTAGAGGCCCAGCCCCAGCATTTT
v_call: TRBV29-1; j_call: TRBJ2-7; d_call: TRBD2; clone_size: NA; cdr3_aa: CSVEVSGRGEQYF; cdr3_nt: TGCAGCGTTGAAGTTAGCGGGAGGGGCGAGCAGTACTTC
v_call: TRBV6-6; j_call: TRBJ2-2; d_call: TRBD2; clone_size: NA; cdr3_aa: CASKLAGGPGTGELFF; cdr3_nt: TGTGCCAGCAAGCTAGCGGGAGGGCCTGGCACCGGGGAGCTGTTTTTT
v_call: TRBV6-5; j_call: TRBJ2-1; d_call: NA; clone_size: NA; cdr3_aa: CASRRRGSQNNEQFF; cdr3_nt: TGTGCCAGTCGACGGAGAGGGAGCCAAAACAATGAGCAGTTCTTC
v_call: TRBV4-1; j_call: TRBJ2-1; d_call: NA; clone_size: NA; cdr3_aa: CASRNTEGVPLGEEQFF; cdr3_nt: TGCGCCAGCAGAAACACTGAGGGAGTCCCCCTAGGTGAGGAGCAGTTCTTC
v_call: TRBV27; j_call: TRBJ1-1; d_call: NA; clone_size: NA; cdr3_aa: CASSSQLNSAEAFF; cdr3_nt: TGTGCCAGCAGTTCCCAATTGAACAGCGCTGAAGCTTTCTTT
v_call: TRBV10-1; j_call: TRBJ2-7; d_call: NA; clone_size: NA; cdr3_aa: CASSESLTSIGEQYF; cdr3_nt: TGCGCCAGCAGTGAGTCTCTAACTAGTATCGGCGAGCAGTACTTC
v_call: TRBV7-9; j_call: TRBJ1-1; d_call: TRBD1; clone_size: NA; cdr3_aa: CASSSTGGNTEAFF; cdr3_nt: TGTGCCAGCAGCTCGACAGGGGGAAACACTGAAGCTTTCTTT
v_call: TRBV7-9; j_call: TRBJ2-2; d_call: TRBD1; clone_size: NA; cdr3_aa: CASSSLLGGANTGELFF; cdr3_nt: TGTGCCAGCAGCTCGCTCTTAGGGGGCGCGAACACCGGGGAGCTGTTTTTT
v_call: TRBV4-3; j_call: TRBJ2-3; d_call: TRBD2; clone_size: NA; cdr3_aa: CASSHTTSGREGTTDTQYF; cdr3_nt: TGCGCCAGCAGCCACACGACTAGCGGGAGGGAGGGGACCACAGATACGCAGTATTTT
v_call: TRBV11-2; j_call: TRBJ1-1; d_call: NA; clone_size: NA; cdr3_aa: CASSFGLPAEAFF; cdr3_nt: TGTGCCAGCAGCTTCGGACTGCCCGCTGAAGCTTTCTTT
v_call: TRBV14; j_call: TRBJ2-7; d_call: TRBD1; clone_size: NA; cdr3_aa: CARGQGAWEQYF; cdr3_nt: TGTGCCAGGGGACAGGGGGCTTGGGAGCAGTACTTC
v_call: TRBV6-6; j_call: TRBJ1-2; d_call: NA; clone_size: NA; cdr3_aa: CASSSIRGYGYTF; cdr3_nt: TGTGCCAGCAGTTCGATACGAGGCTATGGCTACACCTTC
v_call: TRBV28; j_call: TRBJ2-1; d_call: NA; clone_size: NA; cdr3_aa: CASSFPLWEGDNEQFF; cdr3_nt: TGTGCCAGCAGTTTCCCCTTATGGGAGGGGGACAATGAGCAGTTCTTC
v_call: TRBV5-1; j_call: TRBJ2-3; d_call: NA; clone_size: NA; cdr3_aa: CASSSGTLTTDTQYF; cdr3_nt: TGCGCCAGCAGCTCGGGGACTCTTACTACAGATACGCAGTATTTT
v_call: TRBV7-9; j_call: TRBJ1-2; d_call: TRBD1; clone_size: NA; cdr3_aa: CASSFSGGAEGYGYTF; cdr3_nt: TGTGCCAGCAGCTTCTCAGGGGGCGCAGAGGGTTATGGCTACACCTTC
v_call: TRBV9; j_call: TRBJ2-7; d_call: TRBD1; clone_size: NA; cdr3_aa: CASICAAWDSTYEQYF; cdr3_nt: TGTGCCAGCATATGTGCGGCATGGGACAGCACCTACGAGCAGTACTTC
v_call: TRBV7-8; j_call: TRBJ2-3; d_call: NA; clone_size: NA; cdr3_aa: CASSRQGTDTQYF; cdr3_nt: TGTGCCAGCAGCCGCCAGGGAACAGATACGCAGTATTTT